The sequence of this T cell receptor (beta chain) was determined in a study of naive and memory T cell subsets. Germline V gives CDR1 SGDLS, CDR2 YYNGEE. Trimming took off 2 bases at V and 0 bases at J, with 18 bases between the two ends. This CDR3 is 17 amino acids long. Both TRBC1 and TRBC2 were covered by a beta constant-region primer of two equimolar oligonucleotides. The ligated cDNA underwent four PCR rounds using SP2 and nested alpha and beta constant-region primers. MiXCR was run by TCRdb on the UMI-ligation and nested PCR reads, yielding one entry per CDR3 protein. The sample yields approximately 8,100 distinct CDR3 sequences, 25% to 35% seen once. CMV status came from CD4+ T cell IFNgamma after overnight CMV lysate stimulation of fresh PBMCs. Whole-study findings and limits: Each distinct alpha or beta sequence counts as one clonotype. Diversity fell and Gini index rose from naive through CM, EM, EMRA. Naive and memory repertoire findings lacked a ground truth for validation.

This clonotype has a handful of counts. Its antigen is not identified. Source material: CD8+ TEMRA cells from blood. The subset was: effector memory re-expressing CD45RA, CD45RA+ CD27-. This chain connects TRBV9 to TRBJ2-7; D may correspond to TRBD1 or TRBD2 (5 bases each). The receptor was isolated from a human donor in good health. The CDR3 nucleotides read TGTGCCAGCAGCGTGGGACCCGACAGATCAAGCTCCTACGAGCAGTACTTC. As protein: CASSVGPDRSSSYEQYF.